This TCR beta chain originates from a study of blood T cell repertoires in COVID-19. Overall study: Samples came from the United States, Italy and Spain, spanning acute and convalescent COVID-19.

This clone appeared once. Under the authors' procedure: Reference gene primer amplification gave estimated nucleated cell counts. Sequencing used immunoSEQ multiplex PCR; TCRdb keeps in-frame clones, though not all of them. The DNA gave D and trimming, while V, J and clone size come from that table. Here the sample spans about 180,000 clones, 80% to 90% being singletons. V was clipped by 2 bases and J by 7 bases, with 17 bases between them. Germline CDR1 is LNHDA and CDR2 is SQIVND (reference sequence). The CDR3 covers 15 residues. This chain joins TRBV19 and TRBJ1-2; TRBD1 is a possible D gene (6 bases). This TCR was sampled from a man aged 18 to 30 who had recovered from COVID-19. The sequencing input was peripheral blood. The CDR3 DNA follows: TGTGCCAGTAGTATACGGGGCAGGGGAGTTTCTGGCTACACCTTC. Translating gives CASSIRGRGVSGYTF.